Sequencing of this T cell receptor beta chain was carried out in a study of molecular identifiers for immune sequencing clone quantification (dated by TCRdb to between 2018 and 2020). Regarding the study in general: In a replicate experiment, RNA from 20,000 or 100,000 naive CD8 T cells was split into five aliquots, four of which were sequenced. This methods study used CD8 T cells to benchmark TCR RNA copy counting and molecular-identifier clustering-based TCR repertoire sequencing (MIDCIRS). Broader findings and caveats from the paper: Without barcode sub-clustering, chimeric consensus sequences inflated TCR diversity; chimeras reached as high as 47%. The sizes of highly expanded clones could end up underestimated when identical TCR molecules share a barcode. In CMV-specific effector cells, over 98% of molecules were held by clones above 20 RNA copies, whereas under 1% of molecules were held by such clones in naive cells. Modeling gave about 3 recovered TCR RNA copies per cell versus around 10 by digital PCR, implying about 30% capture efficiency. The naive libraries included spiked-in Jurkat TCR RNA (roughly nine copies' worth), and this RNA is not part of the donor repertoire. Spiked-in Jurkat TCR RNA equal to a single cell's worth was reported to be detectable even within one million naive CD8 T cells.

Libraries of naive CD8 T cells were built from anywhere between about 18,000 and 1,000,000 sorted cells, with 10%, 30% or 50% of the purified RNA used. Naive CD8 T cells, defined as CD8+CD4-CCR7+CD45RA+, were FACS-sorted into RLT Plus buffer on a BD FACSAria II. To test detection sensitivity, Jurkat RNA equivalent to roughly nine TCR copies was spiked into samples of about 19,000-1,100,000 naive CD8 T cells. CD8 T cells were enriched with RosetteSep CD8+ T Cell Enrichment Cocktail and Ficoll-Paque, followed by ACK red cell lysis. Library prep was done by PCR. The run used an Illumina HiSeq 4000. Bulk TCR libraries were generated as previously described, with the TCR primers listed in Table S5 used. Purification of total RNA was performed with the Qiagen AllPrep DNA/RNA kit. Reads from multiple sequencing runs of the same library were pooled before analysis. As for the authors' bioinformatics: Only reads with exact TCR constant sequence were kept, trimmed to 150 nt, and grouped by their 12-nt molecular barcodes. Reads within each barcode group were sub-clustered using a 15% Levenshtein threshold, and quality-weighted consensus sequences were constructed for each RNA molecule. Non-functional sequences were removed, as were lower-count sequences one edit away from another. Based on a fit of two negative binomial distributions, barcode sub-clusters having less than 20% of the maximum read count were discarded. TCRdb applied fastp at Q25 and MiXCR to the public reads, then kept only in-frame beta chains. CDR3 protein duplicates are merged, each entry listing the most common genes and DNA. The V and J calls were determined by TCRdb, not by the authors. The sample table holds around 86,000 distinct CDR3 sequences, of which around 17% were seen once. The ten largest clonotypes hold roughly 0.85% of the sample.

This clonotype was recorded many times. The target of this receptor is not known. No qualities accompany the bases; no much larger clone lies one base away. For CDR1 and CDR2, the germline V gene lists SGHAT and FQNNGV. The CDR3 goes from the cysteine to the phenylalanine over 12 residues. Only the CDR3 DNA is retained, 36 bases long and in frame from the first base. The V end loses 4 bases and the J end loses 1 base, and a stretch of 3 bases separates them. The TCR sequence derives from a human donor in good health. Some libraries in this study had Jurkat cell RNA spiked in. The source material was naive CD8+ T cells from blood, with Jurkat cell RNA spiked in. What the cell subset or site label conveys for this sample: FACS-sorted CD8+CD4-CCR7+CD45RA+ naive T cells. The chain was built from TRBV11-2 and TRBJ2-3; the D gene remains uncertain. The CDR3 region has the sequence CASSWGTDTQYF. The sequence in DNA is TGTGCCAGCAGCTGGGGCACAGATACGCAGTATTTT.